This entry is about one TCR beta chain. The antigen it recognizes is unknown. Base qualities are not provided; no much larger clone lies one nucleotide away. The entry originates in a study of siplizumab effects on memory and regulatory T cells (dated by TCRdb to about 2019). General notes on the study: The study looked at the effect of siplizumab, an anti-CD2 antibody, on alloreactive T-cell subsets in allogeneic mixed lymphocyte reactions made from human PBMCs. Findings and caveats that apply to the study as a whole: Unstimulated naive T cells appeared to be more diverse than memory T cells, and naive cells seemed to make a substantial contribution to the alloresponse. Among mappable alloreactive CD4+ clones, the Treg-derived fraction averaged approximately 69% with siplizumab versus around 29% in control reactions. Because sequences below about 10^-5 frequency were poorly captured, only a minor fraction of alloreactive clones could be mapped to unstimulated subsets. No functional confirmation was obtained for the suppressive function of proliferating Tregs from siplizumab cultures. About 80-97% of proliferating CD4+ or CD8+ clones could not be given a naive or memory phenotype. The cumulative frequency of alloreactive sequences that could be traced back to unstimulated CD4+ memory T cells was significantly reduced by siplizumab.

The library was produced with the immunoSEQ multiplex PCR assay. Each sample had 85,000 to 100,000 TCR templates assayed by the deep sequencing platform. Genomic DNA extracted from sorted T cells was used for TCRbeta CDR3 sequencing. Per the source publication's procedure: The R programming language was used for clonal analysis of the TCRbeta CDR3 data. Comparing unstimulated samples against CFSE-low samples taken after the reaction was how alloreactive CD4+ and CD8+ clones were defined. Regulatory or non-regulatory origin was assigned to alloreactive CD4+ clones by matching of sequences to sorted unstimulated Treg and non-Treg repertoires. Held by TCRdb, this immuneACCESS table contains in-frame sequences only and omits some clones. Under half of the omission traces to an unresolved V gene where checked; the cause of the rest is unknown. V, J and clone size are taken as reported in that table, and D and trimming were inferred from the DNA itself. Counted in this sample were about 50,000 clones; roughly 87% of them appeared once. The biggest ten clones account for about 0.35% of the sample.

In addition, sequencing in three donor pairs included unstimulated CD8+ effector memory subsets alongside CD4+ naive, CD8+ naive, CD8+ TEMRA and CD4+ memory subsets. TCRbeta CDR3 sequencing was performed on sorted unstimulated T cells and on proliferating T cells recovered from mixed lymphocyte reactions. Fresh whole blood from around 11 HLA-typed healthy donors was used to isolate PBMCs. V is pruned by 5 bases and J by 0 bases, leaving 4 bases of the junction without a gene match. From the germline V gene (reference sequence), CDR1 is LNHDA and CDR2 is SQIVND. From its cysteine to its phenylalanine, the CDR3 spans 15 amino acids. Here the CDR3 DNA is all that survives: 45 bases in frame from base 1.

The V gene is TRBV19 and the J gene is TRBJ1-3; 7 bases in the middle match TRBD1. Sequenced sample: naive CD8+ T cells sorted from blood. The cell subset or site label, as the study defines it: unstimulated naive T cells. This TCR came from a human donor in good health. The sequenced DNA: TGTGCCAGTAGTGCGGGGACAGACTCTGGAAACACCATATATTTT. Translated, this gives CASSAGTDSGNTIYF.